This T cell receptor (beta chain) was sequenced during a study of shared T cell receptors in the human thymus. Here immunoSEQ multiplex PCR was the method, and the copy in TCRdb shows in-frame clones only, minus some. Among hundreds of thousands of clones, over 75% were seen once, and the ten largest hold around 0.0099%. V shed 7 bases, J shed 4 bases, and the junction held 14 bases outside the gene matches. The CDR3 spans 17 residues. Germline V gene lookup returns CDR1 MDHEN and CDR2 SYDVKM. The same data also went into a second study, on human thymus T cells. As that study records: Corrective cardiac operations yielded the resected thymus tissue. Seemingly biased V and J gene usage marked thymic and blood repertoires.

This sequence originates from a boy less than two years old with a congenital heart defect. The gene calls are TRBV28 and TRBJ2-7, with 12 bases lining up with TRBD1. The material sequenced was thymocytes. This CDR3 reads CASTCARDRGREYEQYF. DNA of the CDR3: TGTGCCAGCACCTGCGCCAGGGACAGGGGGCGAGAATACGAGCAGTACTTC.